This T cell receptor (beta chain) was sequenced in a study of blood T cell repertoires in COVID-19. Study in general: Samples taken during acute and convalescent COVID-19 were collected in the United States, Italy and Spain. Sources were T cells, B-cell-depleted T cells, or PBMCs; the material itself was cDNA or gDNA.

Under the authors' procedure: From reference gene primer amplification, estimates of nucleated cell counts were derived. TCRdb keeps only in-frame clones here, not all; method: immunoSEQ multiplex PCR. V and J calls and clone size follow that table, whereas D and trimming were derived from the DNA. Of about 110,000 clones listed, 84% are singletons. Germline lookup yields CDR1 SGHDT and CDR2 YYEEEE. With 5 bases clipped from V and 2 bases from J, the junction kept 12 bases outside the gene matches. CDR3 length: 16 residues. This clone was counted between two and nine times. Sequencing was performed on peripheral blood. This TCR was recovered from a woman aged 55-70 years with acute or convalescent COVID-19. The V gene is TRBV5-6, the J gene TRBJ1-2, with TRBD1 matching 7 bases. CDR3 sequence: CASRPRQGSANYGYTF. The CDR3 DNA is TGTGCCAGCAGACCGCGACAGGGATCGGCAAACTATGGCTACACCTTC. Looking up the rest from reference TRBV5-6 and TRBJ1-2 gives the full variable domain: DAGVTQSPTHLIKTRGQQVTLRCSPKSGHDTVSWYQQALGQGPQFIFQYYEEEERQRGNFPDRFSGHQFPNYSSELNVNALLLGDSALYLCASRPRQGSANYGYTFGSGTRLTVV.